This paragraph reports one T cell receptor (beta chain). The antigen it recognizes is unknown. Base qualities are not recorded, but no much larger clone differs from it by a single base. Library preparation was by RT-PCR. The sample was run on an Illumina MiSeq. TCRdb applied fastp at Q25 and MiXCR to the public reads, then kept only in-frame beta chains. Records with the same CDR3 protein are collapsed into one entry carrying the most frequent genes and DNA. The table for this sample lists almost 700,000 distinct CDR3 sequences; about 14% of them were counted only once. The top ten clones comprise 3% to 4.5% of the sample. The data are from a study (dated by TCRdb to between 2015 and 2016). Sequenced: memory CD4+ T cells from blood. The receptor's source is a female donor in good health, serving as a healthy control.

The CDR3 reads CASSLERAGYTF. The sequenced DNA is TGTGCCAGCAGCTTGGAACGCGCGGGCTACACCTTC. The rearrangement combines TRBV5-8 with TRBJ1-2; the D gene cannot be resolved reliably. CDR1 and CDR2, looked up from the germline V gene, are SGHTS and YDEGEE. The trim is 0 bases for V and 8 bases for J, with a gap of 8 bases between the germline ends. Its CDR3 holds 12 amino acids, cysteine through phenylalanine. This entry keeps only the CDR3 DNA: 36 bases, framed from base 1.